This TCR beta chain comes out of a study of blood T cell repertoires in COVID-19. Study-wide background: Samples representing acute and convalescent COVID-19 were sourced from the United States, Italy and Spain. T cells, B-cell-depleted T cells, or PBMCs supplied cDNA or gDNA.

As handled by the study authors: Reference gene primer amplification in the assay estimated nucleated cell counts. Libraries were prepared by immunoSEQ multiplex PCR; TCRdb keeps only in-frame clonotypes and omits some of them. D and trimming were read from the DNA, whereas the V and J calls and clone size are those reported in that table. The sample carries 200,000 to 300,000 clones, around 87% recorded once. The length of the CDR3 is 15 residues. Specimen: peripheral blood. This clonotype was sampled from a woman between 40 and 50 years old who had recovered from COVID-19. The chain carries TRBV21-1 and TRBJ2-7; the table gives TRBD1 as D, unverified against the DNA. TRBV21-1 is a known pseudogene. This CDR3 reads CASKKRRGSPYEQYF. CDR3 nucleotide sequence: TGTGCCAGCAAAAAAAGAAGGGGGAGTCCCTACGAGCAGTACTTC.